A selection of T cell receptor beta chains follows, all from one sample in a study of T cell responses to AZD1222 COVID-19 vaccine. TCRdb's copy holds only in-frame clones and misses some; the assay was immunoSEQ multiplex PCR. The sample comprises roughly 70,000 clones, about four fifths of which are singletons, and roughly 25% rests with the top ten. The specimen comprised peripheral blood, sampled on day 0 of MenACWY control vaccination. These receptor sequences come from an adult in good health. The CDR3 runs from the conserved cysteine through the conserved F or W. Fields, in order: clone size, D gene, J gene, V gene, CDR3 DNA, CDR3 protein. D genes are given only for firm matches. Some rows mark clone size as missing; the rest say once, few, many or name a class of expanded clone.

NA	NA	TRBJ1-5	TRBV7-8	TGTGCCAGCAGCTTAGATGGGCACAATCAGCCCCAGCATTTT	CASSLDGHNQPQHF
NA	NA	TRBJ2-1	TRBV6-5	TGTGCCAGCAGAAATATAGCCTACAATGAGCAGTTCTTC	CASRNIAYNEQFF
NA	NA	TRBJ2-7	TRBV7-8	TGTGCCAGCAGCTTATTAGGATCGAACCAACTAAGCTACGAGCAGTACTTC	CASSLLGSNQLSYEQYF
NA	NA	TRBJ2-3	TRBV2	TGTGCCAGCAGTGAAGGGCTGGGGGTCGGGGCAGATACGCAGTATTTT	CASSEGLGVGADTQYF
NA	NA	TRBJ2-7	TRBV9	TGTGCCAGCAGCGTAGCACAGGCCAGCGAGCAGTACTTC	CASSVAQASEQYF
NA	NA	TRBJ2-3	TRBV7-2	TGTGCCAGCAGCTTAGGGGTCCTCAGCACAGATACGCAGTATTTT	CASSLGVLSTDTQYF
NA	NA	TRBJ2-7	TRBV7-8	TGTGCCAGCAGCTTAGTAGGTACCTACGAGCAGTACTTC	CASSLVGTYEQYF
NA	NA	TRBJ1-1	TRBV19	TGTGCCAGCAGGGATCCAAGGGGGGGCGATACTGAAGCTTTCTTT	CASRDPRGGDTEAFF
once	NA	TRBJ2-1	TRBV11-1	TGTGCCAGCAGTCAAGGACAGAGCTCCTACAATGAGCAGTTCTTC	CASSQGQSSYNEQFF
once	NA	TRBJ2-7	TRBV13	TGTGCCAGCAGCTTGGGTGGGTCCTACGAGCAGTACTTC	CASSLGGSYEQYF
medium-sized	NA	TRBJ2-2	TRBV19	TGTGCCAGTAGTTCGGGACGCCGGGCAGGTACCGGGGAGCTGTTTTTT	CASSSGRRAGTGELFF
once	TRBD1	TRBJ1-1	TRBV7-8	TGTGCCAGCAGCTTAGGAAGGACAGGGAGGGCTTTCTTT	CASSLGRTGRAFF
few	TRBD2	TRBJ2-1	TRBV27	TGTGCCAGCAAATCCGTCGGGAGGGTGCCCGCCAATGAGCAGTTCTTC	CASKSVGRVPANEQFF
NA	TRBD1	TRBJ2-7	TRBV6-5	TGTGCCAGCAGTTGGGACAGGGGGTCCTACGAGCAGTACTTC	CASSWDRGSYEQYF
NA	NA	TRBJ1-1	TRBV7-3	TGTGCCAGCAGCTTAGTTGGGAACACTGAAGCTTTCTTT	CASSLVGNTEAFF
NA	NA	TRBJ1-1	TRBV5-1	TGCGCCAGCAGCCCCCACAGGGAGAACAGGACTGAAGCTTTCTTT	CASSPHRENRTEAFF
NA	NA	TRBJ1-5	TRBV2	TGTGCCAGCAGTGAGCGACGGGGCAATCAGCCCCAGCATTTT	CASSERRGNQPQHF
NA	NA	TRBJ1-1	TRBV6-5	TGTGCCACCAGAGAGGGCTCGTGGGCTGAAGCTTTCTTT	CATREGSWAEAFF
once	NA	TRBJ2-1	TRBV11-1	TGTGCCAGCAGCTTAGGGGGGACCTACAATGAGCAGTTCTTC	CASSLGGTYNEQFF
once	NA	TRBJ2-1	TRBV2	TGTGCCAGCACTGAGACTGAGCTTGAGCAGTTCTTC	CASTETELEQFF
NA	TRBD1	TRBJ2-7	TRBV12-3/TRBV12-4	TGTGCCAGCAGTTGGGGACAGCACTACGAGCAGTACTTC	CASSWGQHYEQYF
NA	NA	TRBJ1-6	TRBV18	TGTGCCAGCTCACCAAATAATTCACCCCTCCACTTT	CASSPNNSPLHF
NA	NA	TRBJ1-1	TRBV5-4	TGTGCCAGCAGCTTGGGGGTGGCGAACACTGAAGCTTTCTTT	CASSLGVANTEAFF
NA	NA	TRBJ2-5	TRBV5-1	TGCGCCAGCAGCCGGGACTTCCAAGAGACCCAGTACTTC	CASSRDFQETQYF
few	NA	TRBJ2-1	TRBV5-6	TGTGCCAGCAGCTTTGGTTCAGGGAACCTTTACAATGAGCAGTTCTTC	CASSFGSGNLYNEQFF
NA	NA	TRBJ2-1	TRBV10-3	TGTGCCATCAGTGAGTCGACCTCGGGGGCTAATGAGCAGTTCTTC	CAISESTSGANEQFF
NA	TRBD1	TRBJ2-7	TRBV4-1	TGCGCCAGCAGCCCGGGACAGGTAGGGTACGAGCAGTACTTC	CASSPGQVGYEQYF
NA	NA	TRBJ1-1	TRBV19	TGTGCCAGTAGGGGCCCGACAGGTATTTTAACTGAAGCTTTCTTT	CASRGPTGILTEAFF
NA	NA	TRBJ2-1	TRBV7-3	TGTGCCAGCAGCTTAATGGCGGGAAAGTTTGATGAGCAGTTCTTC	CASSLMAGKFDEQFF
NA	NA	TRBJ1-6	TRBV7-2	TGTGCCAGCAGCTTAGGGTGGACTGAACTATCTATCGACGATTCACCCCTCCACTTT	CASSLGWTELSIDDSPLHF
NA	NA	TRBJ1-5	TRBV18	TGTGCCAGCTCTCGCAGGGGACTCGGGCAGCCCCAGCATTTT	CASSRRGLGQPQHF
NA	TRBD1	TRBJ1-6	TRBV5-6	TGTGCCAGCAGCTTGGACAGGGGTGATTCACCCCTCCACTTT	CASSLDRGDSPLHF
NA	NA	TRBJ1-1	TRBV10-2	TGCGCCAGCAGTGATCGGGGGATCACTGAAGCTTTCTTT	CASSDRGITEAFF
NA	NA	TRBJ1-5	TRBV2	TGTGCCAGCAGTGCCGGGGGAAAAGGTCAGCCCCAGCATTTT	CASSAGGKGQPQHF
NA	TRBD2	TRBJ2-7	TRBV4-1	TGCGCCAGCAGCCAAGGGGACTATTCCTACGAGCAGTACTTC	CASSQGDYSYEQYF
NA	TRBD1	TRBJ1-6	TRBV30	TGTGCCTGGAGTAAGGACAGGGGGACTTCACCCCTCCACTTT	CAWSKDRGTSPLHF
once	NA	TRBJ2-7	TRBV5-1	TGCGCCAGCAGCCCCCCTAGCTCCTACGAGCAGTACTTC	CASSPPSSYEQYF
NA	NA	TRBJ1-3	TRBV10-3	TGTGCCATCAGTGAGAACTCTGGAAACACCATATATTTT	CAISENSGNTIYF
NA	TRBD1	TRBJ2-7	TRBV7-9	TGTGCCAGGGACAGGGGGAAGGAATACGAGCAGTACTTC	CARDRGKEYEQYF
many	TRBD1	TRBJ2-1	TRBV11-2	TGTGCCAGCAGCTCACTTCGACAGGGTGGCAGGGAGCAGTTCTTC	CASSSLRQGGREQFF
NA	NA	TRBJ1-4	TRBV5-1	TGCGCCAGCAGCTTGGCTGGGAATGAAAAACTGTTTTTT	CASSLAGNEKLFF
NA	NA	TRBJ1-2	TRBV29-1	TGCAGCGTTTGGGACATAGACTATGGCTACACCTTC	CSVWDIDYGYTF
NA	NA	TRBJ1-5	TRBV5-1	TGCGCCAGCAGCTTGCAGAGAAGCAATCAGCCCCAGCATTTT	CASSLQRSNQPQHF
few	NA	TRBJ1-5	TRBV5-1	TGCGCCAGCAGCTTGGGGGGGAACAATCAGCCCCAGCATTTT	CASSLGGNNQPQHF
NA	NA	TRBJ2-1	TRBV29-1	TGCAGCGTCTCAGGGGGGTTAGGGGGGATGAATGAGCAGTTCTTC	CSVSGGLGGMNEQFF
NA	NA	TRBJ2-7	TRBV19	TGTGCCAGTAGTATAGATCTGAACAGAGTCTACGAGCAGTACTTC	CASSIDLNRVYEQYF
NA	TRBD2	TRBJ2-1	TRBV3-1/TRBV3-2	TGTGCCAGCAGCCAAGTGGCGTGGGCTAGCGGGGGGCCGTGGGATGAGCAGTTCTTC	CASSQVAWASGGPWDEQFF
NA	NA	TRBJ1-1	TRBV6-5	TGTGCCAGCAGTCCTTCCCTCCAGACTGAAGCTTTCTTT	CASSPSLQTEAFF
NA	NA	TRBJ1-4	TRBV4-3	TGCGCCAGCAGCCAAGAAAGGACTAATGAAAAACTGTTTTTT	CASSQERTNEKLFF
NA	TRBD2	TRBJ2-1	TRBV7-9	TGTGCCAGCAACTCATGGACTAGCGGGGGCGATGAGCAGTTCTTC	CASNSWTSGGDEQFF
NA	TRBD2	TRBJ2-2	TRBV7-9	TGTGCCAGCGCGATCGGGACTAGCGTCACCGGGGAGCTGTTTTTT	CASAIGTSVTGELFF
NA	TRBD1	TRBJ1-5	TRBV6-1	TGTGCCAGCAGTGCAGTCGGGACAGCCGTTAATCAGCCCCAGCATTTT	CASSAVGTAVNQPQHF
NA	NA	TRBJ1-1	TRBV2	TGTGCCAGCAGCAGAGTTTTCGGGGGCACTGAAGCTTTCTTT	CASSRVFGGTEAFF
NA	NA	TRBJ2-2	TRBV27	TGTGCCAGCAGTTTCCTAAGCTTTGGGAGCACCGGGGAGCTGTTTTTT	CASSFLSFGSTGELFF